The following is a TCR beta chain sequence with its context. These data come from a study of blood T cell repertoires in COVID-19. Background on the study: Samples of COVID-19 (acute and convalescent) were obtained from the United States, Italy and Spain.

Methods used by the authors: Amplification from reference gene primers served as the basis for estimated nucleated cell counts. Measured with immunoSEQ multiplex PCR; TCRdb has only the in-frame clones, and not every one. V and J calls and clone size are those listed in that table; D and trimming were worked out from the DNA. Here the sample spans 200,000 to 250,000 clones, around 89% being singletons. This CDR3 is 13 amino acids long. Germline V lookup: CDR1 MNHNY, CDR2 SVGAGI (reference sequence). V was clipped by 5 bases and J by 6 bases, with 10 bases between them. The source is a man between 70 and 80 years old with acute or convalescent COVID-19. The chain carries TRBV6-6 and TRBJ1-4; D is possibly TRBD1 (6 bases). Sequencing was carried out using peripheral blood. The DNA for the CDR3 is TGTGCCAGCAGTAAAACAGGGTATGAAAAACTGTTTTTT. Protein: CASSKTGYEKLFF.